What follows describes a single T cell receptor beta chain. This clone's antigen is unknown. The record has no base qualities; no much larger clone is one base away. The record originates from a study of shared clonotypes between healthy human individuals (dated by TCRdb to the early 2020s). Background on the whole study: The cohort comprised a couple of women and a few men aged 18 to 49 years. For each donor, CD4 naive and CD4 memory were each run on three plates, CD8 naive on two plates, and CD8 memory on one plate. Blood TCR repertoires of roughly five healthy adults were deeply sequenced to estimate repertoire size and the extent of clonotype sharing between individuals. Different laboratories and diverse techniques were used to prepare libraries and sequence TCR repertoires, to increase sequencing depth and limit assay-specific biases. Per donor, leukapheresis produced somewhere between about 0.9 and 9 billion PBMCs.

Using the deep immunoSEQ assay, TCR CDR3 regions were amplified from genomic DNA by multiplex PCR. Extracted genomic DNA from each cell subset was spread evenly across all wells of several immunoSEQ 96-well plates, with each plate serving as a replicate. Each replicate PCR for sorted subsets received around 200 ng genomic DNA, equal to tens of thousands of T cell genomes. The purified libraries were quantified using a Qubit 3.0 fluorometer, sized with a Bioanalyzer 2100, and then quantified again using the KAPA Library Quantification kit. Every immunoSEQ 96-well plate was sequenced on a dedicated single-read 150-cycle Illumina NextSeq 550 flow cell. Per the authors' processing: Because the immunoSEQ output held only junctional sequences and lacked quality scores, the filtering could not match the filtering applied to full-length reads. Sequences were annotated with PyIR, a Python wrapper for IgBLAST v1.9, using IMGT germline references to assign V/J genes and CDR3. Reads were removed for weak V/J assignments (E-value above 1e-6), missing CDR3, stop codons, out-of-frame junctions, or ambiguous translated residues. V3J clonotypes were defined by identical inferred V gene, J gene, and CDR3 amino acid sequence. The percentage overlap between two repertoires was calculated by dividing the number of shared unique clonotypes by the size of the smaller repertoire. Repertoire richness was assessed with RTK rarefaction, the Chao1 estimator, and Recon v2.1 estimates of unobserved clonotypes. For all TCRbeta clonotypes obtained by the gDNA method from a few donors, generation probabilities were computed with OLGA. TCRdb carries this immuneACCESS record with in-frame sequences only. Its versions omit some clonotypes, under half of them owing to an unresolved V gene in the studies checked, with the rest unexplained. Clone size and V and J calls were adopted from that table, with D and trimming inferred from the DNA. A total of almost 750,000 clones appear in this sample, just under 75% of them only once. The top ten constitute around 1.8% of the sample.

The donors were healthy, HIV-negative adults who had no recently reported acute infections or vaccinations. All donors were Caucasian adults living in Nashville, Tennessee, USA. CD4+ T cells were enriched through magnetic negative selection, after which naive cells were positively selected on CD45RA and the remaining negative fraction served as the memory subset. Blood was obtained by leukapheresis, after which PBMCs were separated by Ficoll-Histopaque density gradient centrifugation and cryopreserved in liquid nitrogen vapor phase. Purity and quantity of every magnetically sorted T cell population were checked by analytical flow cytometry. From each sorted fraction, genomic DNA was isolated and quantified by UV absorbance on a Nanodrop 2000c. What the work shows at the level of the full study, not this receptor alone: About 5% of naive CD4, approximately 3.7% of naive CD8, 2% to 2.5% of memory CD4, and approximately 0.39% of memory CD8 clonotypes were shared across several donors. Pairwise subsampling led to the expectation that sequencing depth would affect the degree of clonotype sharing among donors. Rarefaction of sorted-subset datasets indicated incomplete sequencing despite the large sequencing depth. Clonotypes shared by all four sorted-subset donors showed higher generation probabilities than non-shared clonotypes. Sampling was limited to blood, and TCR repertoires in tissue likely differ from TCR repertoires in blood. Naive subsets generally had larger estimated clonotype richness than memory subsets. The genetic and exposure-history diversity represented was limited by the small number of donors.

V loses 1 base of germline sequence and J loses 1 base, and the interval between the two ends is 14 bases. Looking up the germline V gene yields CDR1 SGHTS and CDR2 YDEGEE. The CDR3 runs 16 amino acids, cysteine and phenylalanine included. The DNA shown is the 48-base CDR3, in frame from base 1. The specimen was memory CD4+ T cells sorted from blood. In the paper's terms, the cell subset or site label means: CD45RA-negative fraction. In this chain, TRBV5-8 is recombined with TRBJ1-1; tentative D gene TRBD1, with 5 bases matching. This TCR derives from a woman aged 25 to 39 in good health. DNA sequence: TGTGCCAGCAGCTTGTCTATGGGACGGGAGAACACTGAAGCTTTCTTT. This sequence encodes CASSLSMGRENTEAFF.